Following are 27 T cell receptor beta chains from one sample sequenced in a study of T cells after yellow fever vaccination. TCRdb re-called the 5' RACE reads with MiXCR, one entry per CDR3 protein. The sample yields 250,000 to 400,000 distinct CDR3 sequences, approximately 4.3% seen once. The sample consisted of PBMCs, taken 15 days after the yellow fever booster vaccination. The receptor source for this set is a man aged 18-30 years who received the YFV17D yellow fever vaccine.

This clonotype was seen repeatedly, ten times or more. The V gene is TRBV7-2, the J gene TRBJ2-1; D gene ambiguous. This CDR3 has 12 residues. V was trimmed by 10 bases and J by 7 bases, leaving 14 bases between them. Germline V gene data show CDR1 as SGHTA and CDR2 as FQGNSA. The CDR3 DNA sequence: TGTGCCACCTCCCTTTATAGGAATGAGCAGTTCTTC. Protein sequence: CATSLYRNEQFF.

This clonotype showed up just a few times. The rearrangement links TRBV5-1 to TRBJ2-1, with 9 bases aligning to TRBD2. CDR3 length: 14 residues. V lost 1 base, J lost 6 bases, and 2 bases stayed unmatched. The germline V gene encodes CDR1 SGHRS and CDR2 YFSETQ. The CDR3 DNA is TGCGCCAGCAGCTTGACAGCGGGGGGCAATGAGCAGTTCTTC. Protein sequence: CASSLTAGGNEQFF.

This clonotype was found many times. The chain employs TRBV5-1 and TRBJ1-2; 8 bases agree with TRBD1. This CDR3 spans 14 amino acids. Trimming cost V 0 bases and J 6 bases; bases outside gene matches: 4. CDR1 and CDR2 from the germline V gene are SGHRS and YFSETQ. The CDR3 reads CASSLDGQGHGYTF. The CDR3 coding sequence is TGCGCCAGCAGCTTGGACGGACAGGGCCATGGCTACACCTTC.

This clonotype showed up many times. The genes are TRBV28 and TRBJ2-7; 7 positions match TRBD2. This CDR3 region has 13 residues. Germline trimming cut 3 bases from V and 4 bases from J; bases unmatched to any gene: 3. Germline V CDR1 and CDR2: MDHEN, SYDVKM. For the CDR3, the DNA is TGTGCCAGCAGTTTTGGTAGCGGGTACGAGCAGTACGTC. Translation gives CASSFGSGYEQYV.

This clonotype came up a few times. DNA for the CDR3: TGCGCCAGCAGCCAAGATCCGGGAGGCAATCAGCCCCAGCATTTT. It encodes CASSQDPGGNQPQHF. The chain is built from TRBV4-1 and TRBJ1-5; the D is unclear. The CDR3 sequence is 15 residues long. V was cut by 0 bases and J by 2 bases, with 8 bases left in between. Germline V gives CDR1 MGHRA, CDR2 YSYEKL.

The chain combines TRBV27 with TRBJ2-5; no reliable D call. There are 14 residues in the CDR3. Per the germline V gene, CDR1 is MNHEY and CDR2 is SMNVEV (reference sequence). V lost 0 bases to trimming and J lost 4 bases, with 9 bases between them. The CDR3, as DNA: TGTGCCAGCAGTTTATCCCCAACCAGAGAGACCCAGTACTTC. It translates to CASSLSPTRETQYF.

This clonotype has a count of ten or more. Written as DNA, the CDR3 is TGCAGTGCTAGTATTAATTCAAGGGGACAGAACAACGTCCTGACTTTC. Its protein is CSASINSRGQNNVLTF. This chain links TRBV20-1 with TRBJ2-6, with 7 nucleotides matching TRBD1. In germline, CDR1 is DFQATT, CDR2 SNEGSKA (reference sequence). With 3 bases clipped from V and 9 bases from J, the junction kept 14 bases outside the gene matches. The CDR3 consists of 16 residues.

In this sample, this clonotype turned up many times. The chain has TRBV5-1 and TRBJ1-5, with TRBD1 matching over 8 bases. Trimming removed 0 bases from V and 8 bases from J; junction bases left unmatched: 4. There are 14 residues in the CDR3. CDR1 is SGHRS, CDR2 YFSETQ, per germline. Here the CDR3 reads CASSLEQGGKPQHF. The CDR3 DNA follows: TGCGCCAGCAGCTTGGAACAGGGGGGGAAGCCCCAGCATTTT.

This clonotype was seen a handful of times. The chain carries TRBV28 and TRBJ2-5, with no clear D. CDR1 and CDR2 from the germline V gene are MDHEN and SYDVKM. The CDR3 covers 13 residues. V lost 2 bases and J lost 7, with 11 bases in between. CDR3 nucleotide sequence: TGTGCCAGCAGTTTAGTGACGACCGGGACCCAGTACTTC. This encodes CASSLVTTGTQYF.

In this sample, this clonotype turned up many times. This chain joins TRBV7-7 and TRBJ1-3; D is ambiguous. V lost 5 bases to trimming and J lost 0 bases, with 5 bases between them. Looked up from germline, CDR1 is SSHAT and CDR2 is FNYEAQ (reference sequence). CDR3 length: 13 residues. The CDR3 protein is CASSPSSGNTIYF. In DNA form, the CDR3 reads TGTGCCAGCAGCCCCAGCTCTGGAAACACCATATATTTT. Full variable domain (missing parts from reference TRBV7-7 and TRBJ1-3): GAGVSQSPRYKVTKRGQDVTLRCDPISSHATLYWYQQALGQGPEFLTYFNYEAQPDKSGLPSDRFSAERPEGSISTLTIQRTEQRDSAMYRCASSPSSGNTIYFGEGSWLTVV.

This clonotype was recorded a few times. The genes are TRBV5-1 and TRBJ1-6; D is ambiguous. The CDR3 totals 13 residues. The germline gives CDR1 SGHRS, CDR2 YFSETQ. Deletions cut 0 bases from V and 12 bases from J, with 10 bases between. The CDR3 is CASSLEVFGPLHF. In nucleotides, the CDR3 is TGCGCCAGCAGCTTGGAAGTCTTCGGACCCCTCCACTTT.

This clonotype occurred a few times. The gene calls are TRBV28 and TRBJ1-2; perhaps TRBD1 as D (5 bases). The CDR3 sequence is 14 residues long. In germline, CDR1 is MDHEN, CDR2 SYDVKM. V lost 5 bases and J lost 0, with 10 bases in between. The CDR3 DNA reads TGTGCCAGCAGTCCAAGGGACCCTAACTATGGCTACACCTTC. This translates into CASSPRDPNYGYTF.

The sample holds a few counts of this clonotype. The chain is built from TRBV5-8 and TRBJ1-1; D is undetermined. Germline V lookup: CDR1 SGHTS, CDR2 YDEGEE. This CDR3 comprises 15 residues. V was trimmed by 4 bases and J by 1 base, leaving 14 bases between them. The CDR3 here is CASSTRPFQNTEAFF. In DNA form, the CDR3 reads TGTGCCAGCAGCACTCGCCCTTTTCAGAACACTGAAGCTTTCTTT.

In regard to this clonotype: A single base separates this from a much larger clone, so it may be a read error. This chain joins TRBV7-6 and TRBJ2-3; D remains unclear. Germline CDR1 is SGHVS and CDR2 is FNYEAQ. V was trimmed by 3 bases and J by 2 bases, leaving 6 bases between them. This CDR3 is built from 13 residues. The CDR3 bases are TGTGCCAGCAGCTTTACAAACACAGATACGCAGTATTTT. Translated: CASSFTNTDTQYF.

In its sample, this clonotype was seen many times. The CDR3 DNA follows: TGTGCCAGCAGCTTAGTCAGGGAAGAGACCCAGTACTTC. Its translation is CASSLVREETQYF. The chain has TRBV7-2 and TRBJ2-5; D is possibly TRBD1 (5 bases). V lost 1 base to trimming and J lost 3 bases, with 6 bases between them. The CDR3 extends over 13 amino acids. CDR1 is SGHTA and CDR2 is FQGNSA in the germline V gene.

In this sample, this clonotype turned up a few times. This rearrangement joins TRBV20-1 to TRBJ2-1; D gene ambiguous. The ends were cut back, 3 bases at V and 4 bases at J, with 13 bases in the middle. The CDR3 extends over 14 amino acids. Germline lookup yields CDR1 DFQATT and CDR2 SNEGSKA (reference sequence). The CDR3 sequence is CSARVSFTYNEQFF. The CDR3 DNA is TGCAGTGCTAGGGTCAGTTTCACGTACAATGAGCAGTTCTTC.

Many counts were recorded for this clonotype. The chain is built from TRBV18 and TRBJ2-7; 7 nucleotides match TRBD2. The junction had 7 bases not matched to a gene; V was cut back by 3 bases and J by 5 bases. The CDR3 length is 14 residues. The V gene's germline CDR1 is KGHSH and CDR2 LQKENI. CDR3 DNA: TGTGCCAGCTCACCCCAGCGGGGTTCAGACGAGCAGTACTTC. It yields the protein CASSPQRGSDEQYF. The whole variable domain, filled in from reference TRBV18 and TRBJ2-7, reads NAGVMQNPRHLVRRRGQEARLRCSPMKGHSHVYWYRQLPEEGLKFMVYLQKENIIDESGMPKERFSAEFPKEGPSILRIQQVVRGDSAAYFCASSPQRGSDEQYFGPGTRLTVT.

This clonotype was detected many times. V and J are TRBV5-1 and TRBJ2-1; TRBD2 is a possible D gene (6 bases). The germline V and J ends were trimmed by 2 bases and 0 bases, with 6 bases remaining between them. Germline values: CDR1 SGHRS, CDR2 YFSETQ. The CDR3 spans 14 residues. Here the CDR3 reads CASSFGSSYNEQFF. In nucleotides, the CDR3 is TGCGCCAGCAGCTTCGGGAGCTCCTACAATGAGCAGTTCTTC.

The table lists this clonotype with many counts. The V call is TRBV5-6, the J call TRBJ2-2; 9 bases match TRBD1. The CDR3 extends over 15 amino acids. The germline CDR1 and CDR2 sequences are SGHDT and YYEEEE. The V segment lost 2 bases and the J segment 3 bases; nucleotides outside the gene matches: 2. This CDR3 is CASSFGTGYTGELFF. The DNA of the CDR3 is TGTGCCAGCAGCTTTGGGACAGGGTACACCGGGGAGCTGTTTTTT.

This clonotype was counted ten times or more. The V call is TRBV10-3, the J call TRBJ2-1, with D perhaps assigned TRBD1 or TRBD2 (6 bases each). This CDR3 is built from 17 residues. Germline CDR1 ENHRY, CDR2 SYGVKD. Trimming shortened V by 0 bases and J by 1 base, and 13 bases separated the two germline ends. The CDR3 loop reads CAISESGGGLSYNEQFF. As DNA, the CDR3 is TGTGCCATCAGTGAGTCGGGGGGCGGGTTGTCCTACAATGAGCAGTTCTTC.

Ten or more counts support this clonotype. This chain joins TRBV5-6 and TRBJ2-7; TRBD1 might be the D (6 bases). V lost 2 bases to trimming and J lost 2 bases, with 17 bases between them. The CDR3 loop spans 16 amino acids. CDR1 and CDR2 from the germline V gene are SGHDT and YYEEEE. The CDR3 loop is CASSFDPGHSPYEQYF. DNA of the CDR3: TGTGCCAGCAGCTTTGATCCGGGACACTCCCCCTACGAGCAGTACTTC.

This rearrangement joins TRBV24-1 to TRBJ2-4; perhaps TRBD1 as D (6 bases). V shed 1 base and J shed 6 bases, with 12 bases lying between them. Germline assignment: CDR1 KGHDR and CDR2 SFDVKD. This CDR3 is 15 amino acids long. The CDR3 reads CATSDFGGLGNIQYF. CDR3 nucleotides: TGTGCCACCAGTGATTTTGGGGGCCTCGGAAACATTCAGTACTTC.

For the CDR3, the DNA is TGTGCTAGTGGTTCAACAGGGACGGTTCTCGTCAATTCACCCCTCCACTTT. Its translation: CASGSTGTVLVNSPLHF. The V call is TRBV12-5, the J call TRBJ1-6, with D perhaps matching TRBD1 (6 bases). This CDR3 contains 17 residues. Germline V gene data show CDR1 as LGHNT and CDR2 as FRNRAP. V lost 4 bases to trimming and J lost 7 bases, with 20 bases between them. The full variable domain, completed using reference TRBV12-5 and TRBJ1-6, is DARVTQTPRHKVTEMGQEVTMRCQPILGHNTVFWYRQTMMQGLELLAYFRNRAPLDDSGMPKDRFSAEMPDATLATLKIQPSEPRDSAVYFCASGSTGTVLVNSPLHFGNGTRLTVT.

The rearrangement links TRBV5-1 to TRBJ1-3; the D is unclear. Per the germline V gene, CDR1 is SGHRS and CDR2 is YFSETQ. This CDR3 has 14 amino acids. With 3 bases removed from V and 0 bases from J, the gap between germline ends came to 7 bases. CDR3 in DNA: TGCGCCAGCAGCTCCCGGTCCTCTGGAAACACCATATATTTT. This translates into CASSSRSSGNTIYF.

The chain recombines TRBV7-3 with TRBJ2-6; D not resolved. The V end lost 5 bases, the J end lost 2 bases, and 7 bases lay between the germline ends. Germline loops: CDR1 SGHTA, CDR2 FQGTGA. The CDR3 loop spans 14 amino acids. The CDR3 bases are TGTGCCAGCAGCAGCCACCCTGGGGCCAACGTCCTGACTTTC. The encoded protein is CASSSHPGANVLTF. The full variable domain, in which reference TRBV7-3 and TRBJ2-6 provide the parts outside the CDR3, is GAGVSQTPSNKVTEKGKYVELRCDPISGHTALYWYRQSLGQGPEFLIYFQGTGAADDSGLPNDRFFAVRPEGSVSTLKIQRTERGDSAVYLCASSSHPGANVLTFGAGSRLTVL.

This clonotype came up many times. The chain joins TRBV24-1 to TRBJ1-2; D is possibly TRBD1 (5 bases). In germline, CDR1 is KGHDR, CDR2 SFDVKD. CDR3 length equals 13 residues. Trimming removed 5 bases from V and 4 bases from J, with 10 bases in between. The CDR3 here is CATSVDRAYGYTF. The CDR3 DNA sequence: TGTGCCACCAGTGTAGACAGAGCCTATGGCTACACCTTC.

The genes are TRBV6-5 and TRBJ2-7, with 7 bases matching TRBD2. Germline V gene sequence: CDR1 MNHEY, CDR2 SVGAGI. There are 14 residues in the CDR3. The trim removed 0 bases at V and 5 bases at J, leaving 4 bases unmatched. CDR3 bases: TGTGCCAGCAGTTACTCGACCGGGGGGAACGAGCAGTACTTC. The encoded protein is CASSYSTGGNEQYF.